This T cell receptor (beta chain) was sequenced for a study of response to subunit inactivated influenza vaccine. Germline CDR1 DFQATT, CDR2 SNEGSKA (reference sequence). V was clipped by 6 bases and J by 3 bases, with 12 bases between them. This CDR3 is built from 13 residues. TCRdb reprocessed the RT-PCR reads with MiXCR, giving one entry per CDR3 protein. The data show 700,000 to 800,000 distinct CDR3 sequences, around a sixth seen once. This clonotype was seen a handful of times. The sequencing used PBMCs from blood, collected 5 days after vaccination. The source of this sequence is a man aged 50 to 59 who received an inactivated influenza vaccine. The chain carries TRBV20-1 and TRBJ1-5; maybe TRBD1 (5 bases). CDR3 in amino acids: CSATGPINQPQHF. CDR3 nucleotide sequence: TGCAGTGCCACGGGACCGATCAATCAGCCCCAGCATTTT.